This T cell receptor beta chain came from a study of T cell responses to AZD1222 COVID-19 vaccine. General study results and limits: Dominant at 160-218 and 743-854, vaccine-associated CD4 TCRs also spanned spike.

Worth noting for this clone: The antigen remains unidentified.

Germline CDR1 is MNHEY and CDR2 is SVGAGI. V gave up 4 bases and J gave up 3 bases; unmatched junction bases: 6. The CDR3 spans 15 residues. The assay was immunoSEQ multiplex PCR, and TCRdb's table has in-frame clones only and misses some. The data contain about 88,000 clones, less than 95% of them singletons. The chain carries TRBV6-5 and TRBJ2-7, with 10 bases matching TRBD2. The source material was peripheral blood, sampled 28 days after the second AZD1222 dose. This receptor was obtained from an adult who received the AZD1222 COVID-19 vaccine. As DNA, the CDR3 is TGTGCCAGCAGTTCCGTAGCGGGGGGCCTCTACGAGCAGTACTTC. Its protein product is CASSSVAGGLYEQYF.